This T cell receptor beta chain was retrieved from a study of early T cells in non-severe SARS-CoV-2 infection. The overall study: The study sequenced bulk RNA from unsorted whole blood, with chains unpaired.

Germline V lookup: CDR1 MDHEN, CDR2 SYDVKM. The CDR3 sequence is 14 residues long. V was cut by 3 bases and J by 2 bases, with 8 bases left in between. The TCR library protocol attached unique molecular identifiers to the individual cDNA molecules. TCRdb fed the 5' RACE reads into MiXCR, producing one record per CDR3 protein. The data show around 60,000 distinct CDR3 sequences, less than 20% seen once. This clonotype has more than one count but fewer than ten. Its antigen remains unknown. General observations from the study: Matching with VDJdb favored anti-spike CD8 responses (missing private and CD4 specificities).

The source of this sequence is an adult who was a healthcare worker with PCR-confirmed SARS-CoV-2 infection or an uninfected control (not recorded which). The chain combines TRBV28 with TRBJ2-1; D possibly uses TRBD1 or TRBD2 (5 bases each). This material consisted of whole blood, taken at baseline. The CDR3 nucleotides are TGTGCCAGCAGTTTGGTGGGACCCTACAATGAGCAGTTCTTC. Residues: CASSLVGPYNEQFF.